These T cell receptor beta chains were read from a single sample in a study of cytomegalovirus exposure and HLA in healthy donors. Profiled with immunoSEQ multiplex PCR; TCRdb holds only in-frame clones, not every one. Among about 190,000 clones listed, almost 80% were seen once. Sequencing was done on a sample of PBMCs. All receptors derive from a woman aged 18 to 35 in good health and CMV-seronegative. The CDR3 runs from the conserved cysteine through the conserved F or W. The size entry is marked missing in some rows and otherwise reads once, few, many or a size class.

v_call: TRBV9; clone_size: .; cdr3_aa: CASSVGSNEKLFF
v_call: TRBV7-9; clone_size: .; cdr3_aa: CASSFPDQPQHF
v_call: TRBV4-3; clone_size: .; cdr3_aa: CASSSRGLASETQYF
v_call: TRBV5-1; clone_size: .; cdr3_aa: CASSLADSYGYTF
v_call: TRBV7-6; clone_size: few; cdr3_aa: CASSLGARTSSYNSPLHF
v_call: TRBV7-9; clone_size: .; cdr3_aa: CASSKTGTGFGANVLTF
v_call: TRBV2; clone_size: .; cdr3_aa: CASSEWEVMSTEAFF
v_call: TRBV14; clone_size: .; cdr3_aa: CASSQVRMNTEAFF
v_call: TRBV25-1; clone_size: .; cdr3_aa: CASTGQRETQYF
v_call: TRBV7-2; clone_size: .; cdr3_aa: CASSSRGRMNEQFF
v_call: TRBV2; clone_size: .; cdr3_aa: CASSEGLAEETQYF
v_call: TRBV27; clone_size: .; cdr3_aa: CASRRGGGTGELFF
v_call: TRBV2; clone_size: .; cdr3_aa: CASRDRTYEQYF
v_call: TRBV4-2; clone_size: few; cdr3_aa: CASSQDLRLDRNNQPQHF
v_call: TRBV7-2; clone_size: .; cdr3_aa: CASSLRRLPRETQYF
v_call: TRBV7-3; clone_size: .; cdr3_aa: CASSSGQKETQYF
v_call: TRBV19; clone_size: once; cdr3_aa: CASSIASSYEQYF
v_call: TRBV6-5; clone_size: .; cdr3_aa: CASSYSVGTGANEQFF
v_call: TRBV5-1; clone_size: once; cdr3_aa: CASNSGQGANTQYF
v_call: TRBV7-2; clone_size: once; cdr3_aa: CASTSTGTAQETQYF